Below, 13 T cell receptor beta chains from the same sample are listed, as sequenced in a study of cytomegalovirus exposure and HLA in healthy donors. The primer mix had 60 Vbeta and 13 Jbeta primers. Profiling relied on immunoSEQ multiplex PCR, and the TCRdb table lists in-frame clones only, not all of them. The profile covers around 150,000 clones, with around four fifths appearing a single time and roughly 10% taken by the ten largest. The sequenced material came from PBMCs. Receptor source: a man aged 18 to 30 in good health and CMV-seropositive.

This sequence joins TRBV5-6 and TRBJ2-7; TRBD1 matches at 9 bases. V lost 5 bases and J lost 1; bases outside the gene matches: 7. CDR3 length: 15 amino acids. CDR1 SGHDT and CDR2 YYEEEE come from the germline V gene. The CDR3 is CASSTLGTGSYEQYF. The CDR3 nucleotides read TGTGCCAGCAGTACCCTCGGGACAGGGTCCTACGAGCAGTACTTC.

The chain couples TRBV6-5 to TRBJ2-1, with 10 bases aligning to TRBD1. There are 13 residues in the CDR3. With V trimmed by 6 bases and J by 7 bases, 3 bases remained unmatched. In germline, CDR1 is MNHEY, CDR2 SVGAGI. CDR3 nucleotides: TGTGCCAGCAGCTGGACAGGGGGGAATGAGCAGTTCTTC. It encodes CASSWTGGNEQFF.

V is TRBV7-8 and J is TRBJ1-2; 7 bases fit TRBD1. Losses at the gene ends were 2 bases for V and 4 bases for J; bases not matched to a gene: 7. CDR3 length: 15 amino acids. Germline V CDR1 and CDR2: SGHVS, FQNEAQ. This CDR3 is CASSLRKTGPYGYTF. In DNA form, the CDR3 reads TGTGCCAGCAGCTTACGTAAGACAGGGCCCTATGGCTACACCTTC.

This chain joins TRBV7-9 and TRBJ2-7; possible D gene TRBD2, 7 bases. Germline V lookup: CDR1 SEHNR, CDR2 FQNEAQ (reference sequence). The CDR3 extends over 15 amino acids. Trimming cost V 5 bases and J 5 bases, with 19 bases left between them. In nucleotides, the CDR3 is TGTGCCAGCAGCCCACGACTAGGGGGAGGGAACGAGCAGTACTTC. It specifies CASSPRLGGGNEQYF.

V usage is TRBV7-6 and J usage is TRBJ2-7; tentatively, D is TRBD1 (6 bases). Looked up from germline, CDR1 is SGHVS and CDR2 is FNYEAQ. The ends were cut back, 5 bases at V and 3 bases at J, with 11 bases in the middle. The CDR3 has 13 amino acids. Here the CDR3 DNA reads TGTGCCAGCAGCCACGGACAGAGCTACGAGCAGTACTTC. Translated: CASSHGQSYEQYF.

This chain connects TRBV30 to TRBJ2-7; possible D gene TRBD1, 6 bases. With 0 bases removed from V and 3 bases from J, the gap between germline ends came to 9 bases. CDR1 and CDR2 (germline): GTSNPN, SVGIG (reference sequence). CDR3 length: 13 residues. The CDR3 is CAWSVGTNYEQYF. In DNA form, the CDR3 reads TGTGCCTGGAGTGTAGGGACAAACTACGAGCAGTACTTC. The whole variable domain, filled in from reference TRBV30 and TRBJ2-7, reads SQTIHQWPATLVQPVGSPLSLECTVEGTSNPNLYWYRQAAGRGLQLLFYSVGIGQISSEVPQNLSASRPQDRQFILSSKKLLLSDSGFYLCAWSVGTNYEQYFGPGTRLTVT.

This chain links TRBV19 with TRBJ1-5; D unclear. This CDR3 has 15 residues. The germline gives CDR1 LNHDA, CDR2 SQIVND (reference sequence). The ends were cut back, 2 bases at V and 2 bases at J, with 10 bases in the middle. CDR3 residues: CASSILPRGNQPQHF. Here the CDR3 DNA reads TGTGCCAGTAGTATACTCCCGAGGGGCAATCAGCCCCAGCATTTT.

The gene calls are TRBV5-1 and TRBJ2-5; D is ambiguous. The CDR3 runs to 16 residues. The V end was cut by 4 bases, the J end by 1 base, with 17 bases between. Germline CDR1 is SGHRS and CDR2 is YFSETQ. CDR3 coding DNA: TGCGCCAGCAGCCTTTATTCGTCCGGTACCCAAGAGACCCAGTACTTC. It specifies CASSLYSSGTQETQYF.

The chain joins TRBV7-9 to TRBJ1-5; D is possibly TRBD1 (6 bases). The CDR3 is 12 residues long. Germline CDR1 is SEHNR and CDR2 is FQNEAQ (reference sequence). Trimming pared 7 bases from V and 6 bases from J, leaving 10 bases between. CDR3 DNA: TGTGCCAGCACCCAGGGGAGTCAGCCCCAGCATTTT. This encodes CASTQGSQPQHF.

The CDR3: CSVDTGSEGANVLTF. In DNA, the CDR3 is TGCAGCGTGGATACAGGGTCGGAAGGGGCCAACGTCCTGACTTTC. The chain has TRBV29-1 and TRBJ2-6; tentatively, D is TRBD1 (6 bases). Germline V gene lookup returns CDR1 SQVTM and CDR2 ANQGSEA. The CDR3 has 15 residues. Between the trimmed V and J ends, which lost 6 bases and 4 bases, there was a span of 16 bases.

The chain carries TRBV7-2 and TRBJ2-7; 14 bases map to TRBD2. Per germline, CDR1 SGHTA and CDR2 FQGNSA. CDR3 size: 16 residues. With V trimmed by 1 base and J by 6 bases, 5 bases remained unmatched. This CDR3 reads CASSLEGTSGSGEQYF. CDR3 bases: TGTGCCAGCAGCTTAGAAGGGACTAGCGGGAGTGGCGAGCAGTACTTC.

The V gene is TRBV7-9, the J gene TRBJ1-5; TRBD1 agrees at 9 bases. From germline, CDR1 is SEHNR and CDR2 FQNEAQ (reference sequence). The CDR3 is made up of 15 amino acids. After removal of 4 bases from V and 5 bases from J, the junction contained 6 bases not matched to a gene. CDR3 sequence (DNA): TGTGCCAGCAGCTCCGTGGACAGGGGCCATCAGCCCCAGCATTTT. It specifies CASSSVDRGHQPQHF.

The J gene is TRBJ2-2, the V gene TRBV19; possible D gene TRBD1, 5 bases. CDR1 LNHDA and CDR2 SQIVND come from the germline V gene (reference sequence). The CDR3 has 15 amino acids. The V and J ends lost 1 base and 1 base respectively, with 7 bases between them. The DNA for the CDR3 is TGTGCCAGTAGTATAGGACAGCTGAACACCGGGGAGCTGTTTTTT. This sequence encodes CASSIGQLNTGELFF. The whole variable domain, filled in from reference TRBV19 and TRBJ2-2, reads DGGITQSPKYLFRKEGQNVTLSCEQNLNHDAMYWYRQDPGQGLRLIYYSQIVNDFQKGDIAEGYSVSREKKESFPLTVTSAQKNPTAFYLCASSIGQLNTGELFFGEGSRLTVL.